Each of the 16 T cell receptor beta chains below was sequenced from the same sample in a study of cytomegalovirus exposure and HLA in healthy donors. The PCR ran on 60 Vbeta and 13 Jbeta primers. Sequencing was performed with immunoSEQ multiplex PCR; in TCRdb, only in-frame clones are kept and a portion is missing. The data show about 130,000 clones, over 60% seen once. The sample comprised PBMCs. Source of these receptors: a female donor in good health and CMV-seronegative.

The rearrangement uses TRBV30 and TRBJ1-4; D is ambiguous. The CDR3 contains 12 residues. Trimming shortened V by 8 bases and J by 0 bases, and 7 bases separated the two germline ends. Germline V CDR1 and CDR2: GTSNPN, SVGIG (reference sequence). The CDR3 nucleotides read TGTGCCCTCGGGTCAACTAATGAAAAACTGTTTTTT. Protein sequence: CALGSTNEKLFF.

A single count supports this clone. The chain uses TRBV7-8 and TRBJ1-1; 7 bases are a match to TRBD1. CDR3 length: 12 residues. The germline V gene encodes CDR1 SGHVS and CDR2 FQNEAQ. The V and J ends lost 3 bases and 11 bases, in that order; junction bases with no gene match: 6. Here the CDR3 DNA reads TGTGCCAGCAGCTTCCCGGGACAGACGGCTTTCTTT. Protein: CASSFPGQTAFF.

This clone was counted only a few times. The chain is built from TRBV19 and TRBJ2-7, with TRBD2 matching 15 bases. The V gene's germline CDR1 is LNHDA and CDR2 SQIVND (reference sequence). Trimming took 5 bases from V and 4 from J; bases not matched to a gene: 3. The CDR3 is 15 residues long. The CDR3 here is CASSVGLAGGYEQYF. DNA of the CDR3: TGTGCCAGTAGTGTGGGACTAGCGGGAGGTTACGAGCAGTACTTC.

This chain links TRBV7-9 with TRBJ1-3; D ambiguous. The CDR3 extends over 15 amino acids. The V and J ends lost 5 bases and 0 bases respectively, with 11 bases between them. The germline CDR1 and CDR2 sequences are SEHNR and FQNEAQ (reference sequence). The CDR3 nucleotides read TGTGCCAGCAGCCAGACACCACACTCTGGAAACACCATATATTTT. Protein sequence: CASSQTPHSGNTIYF. Supplemented by reference TRBV7-9 and TRBJ1-3, the full variable domain reads DTGVSQNPRHKITKRGQNVTFRCDPISEHNRLYWYRQTLGQGPEFLTYFQNEAQLEKSRLLSDRFSAERPKGSFSTLEIQRTEQGDSAMYLCASSQTPHSGNTIYFGEGSWLTVV.

The CDR3 is CASSQDLGTGRSYEQYF. CDR3 coding DNA: TGCGCCAGCAGCCAAGATTTGGGGACAGGGAGGTCCTACGAGCAGTACTTC. V is TRBV4-1 and J is TRBJ2-7; TRBD1 agrees at 9 bases. Unmatched junction bases numbered 7, after V lost 0 bases and J lost 1 base. Germline assignment: CDR1 MGHRA and CDR2 YSYEKL. This CDR3 contains 17 residues.

The chain combines TRBV27 with TRBJ1-5, with 8 nucleotides matching TRBD1. This CDR3 spans 17 amino acids. J gave up 0 bases and V 4 bases, and 8 bases lay outside the gene matches. Germline loops: CDR1 MNHEY, CDR2 SMNVEV (reference sequence). The CDR3 DNA sequence: TGTGCCAGCAGTTCGGGACAGGCGGGGTTTAGCAATCAGCCCCAGCATTTT. Translated, it gives CASSSGQAGFSNQPQHF.

This sequence joins TRBV20-1 and TRBJ2-5; D gene uncertain. The germline V and J ends were trimmed by 2 bases and 5 bases, with 6 bases remaining between them. Looked up from germline, CDR1 is DFQATT and CDR2 is SNEGSKA (reference sequence). CDR3 length: 11 amino acids. CDR3 protein: CSARYLETQYF. The CDR3 DNA sequence: TGCAGTGCTAGATATCTGGAGACCCAGTACTTC.

This clone appeared once. This chain connects TRBV7-9 to TRBJ2-7; D uncertain. Between the trimmed V and J ends, which lost 2 bases and 2 bases, there was a span of 16 bases. Per the germline V gene, CDR1 is SEHNR and CDR2 is FQNEAQ (reference sequence). The CDR3 runs 16 residues. The CDR3 region is CASSLHPTHRPYEQYF. CDR3 bases: TGTGCCAGCAGCTTACACCCGACTCACCGACCCTACGAGCAGTACTTC.

The chain employs TRBV6-4 and TRBJ2-1; weak D call: TRBD2 (6 bases). The CDR3 has 13 amino acids. V lost 4 bases, J lost 8 bases, and 12 bases lay in between. Germline assignment: CDR1 MRHNA and CDR2 SNTAGT. The CDR3 reads CASSASWGDEQFF. Here the CDR3 DNA reads TGTGCCAGCAGTGCTTCCTGGGGGGATGAGCAGTTCTTC.

The rearrangement links TRBV27 to TRBJ1-2; TRBD1 matches at 8 bases. CDR3 size: 13 residues. The V segment lost 6 bases and the J segment 8 bases; nucleotides outside the gene matches: 8. Germline CDR1 reads MNHEY; CDR2 reads SMNVEV (reference sequence). CDR3 nucleotides: TGTGCCAGCAGCATTACCAGGGGGCGCGGCTACACCTTC. Translating gives CASSITRGRGYTF.

This clone appeared once. V and J are TRBV5-1 and TRBJ1-3, with TRBD1 matching 10 bases. The CDR3 consists of 17 residues. The V and J ends lost 4 bases and 0 bases, in that order; junction bases with no gene match: 7. Per germline, CDR1 SGHRS and CDR2 YFSETQ. CDR3 sequence reads: CASSQGQGKFSGNTIYF. In DNA, the CDR3 is TGCGCCAGCAGCCAGGGACAGGGGAAGTTCTCTGGAAACACCATATATTTT.

The chain has TRBV18 and TRBJ1-1; 8 nucleotides match TRBD1. This CDR3 has 16 residues. CDR1 KGHSH and CDR2 LQKENI come from the germline V gene. The junction had 10 bases not matched to a gene; V was cut back by 5 bases and J by 2 bases. The CDR3 bases are TGTGCCAGCTCAGTCCTAACAGGGGGTCAAAACACTGAAGCTTTCTTT. Translated: CASSVLTGGQNTEAFF. Based on the CDR3 plus reference TRBV18 and TRBJ1-1, the full variable domain is NAGVMQNPRHLVRRRGQEARLRCSPMKGHSHVYWYRQLPEEGLKFMVYLQKENIIDESGMPKERFSAEFPKEGPSILRIQQVVRGDSAAYFCASSVLTGGQNTEAFFGQGTRLTVV.

The chain has TRBV2 and TRBJ2-2; D may be TRBD2 (5 bases). The CDR3 is 13 amino acids. V was clipped by 8 bases and J by 1 base, with 8 bases between them. Germline V CDR1 and CDR2: SNHLY, FYNNEI. As DNA, the CDR3 is TGTGCCAGCCGACGGGAGAACACCGGGGAGCTGTTTTTT. Translation: CASRRENTGELFF.

CDR3 amino acids: CASSYGGAGTEAFF. CDR3 in DNA: TGTGCCAGCAGTTACGGGGGGGCAGGCACTGAAGCTTTCTTT. V is TRBV6-5 and J is TRBJ1-1, with D tentatively TRBD1 (6 bases). Looked up from germline, CDR1 is MNHEY and CDR2 is SVGAGI. There are 14 residues in the CDR3. V was cut by 2 bases and J by 4 bases, with 11 bases left in between.

The chain employs TRBV6-5 and TRBJ2-5; 7 bases fit TRBD2. The CDR3 runs to 15 residues. The ends lost 2 bases at V and 1 base at J; junction bases unmatched: 4. Germline CDR1 is MNHEY and CDR2 is SVGAGI. DNA of the CDR3: TGTGCCAGCAGTTACCTCGGCGGGAGCCAAGAGACCCAGTACTTC. It translates to CASSYLGGSQETQYF.

The chain has TRBV6-1 and TRBJ1-3, with D tentatively TRBD1 (5 bases). Germline V gene lookup returns CDR1 MNHNS and CDR2 SASEGT. V dropped 3 bases and J dropped 4 bases, with 13 bases sitting between them. This CDR3 comprises 15 residues. The CDR3 here is CASSDSPGSGNTIYF. CDR3 bases: TGTGCCAGCAGTGACTCCCCAGGGTCGGGAAACACCATATATTTT.